These 17 T cell receptor beta chains were sequenced from one sample in a study of T cells in localized non-small cell lung cancer. Clones were read by immunoSEQ multiplex PCR, and TCRdb kept only the in-frame ones, dropping some. The profile shows 23,000 or so clones, about nine tenths of them singletons. Sequencing was performed on peripheral blood, taken before any cancer treatment. All receptors derive from a man aged 40 to 75 with stage I squamous cell lung carcinoma.

The rearrangement joins TRBV27 to TRBJ1-2; D is uncertain. The CDR3 runs to 14 residues. The germline CDR1 and CDR2 sequences are MNHEY and SMNVEV (reference sequence). Trimming removed 4 bases from V and 5 bases from J, with 14 bases in between. The CDR3 nucleotides are TGTGCCAGCAGTTCCGGACGGAGCCTTTATGGCTACACCTTC. Its protein product is CASSSGRSLYGYTF.

The rearrangement links TRBV19 to TRBJ1-4, with TRBD1 as a possible D gene (6 bases). V was shortened by 5 bases and J by 4 bases, with 8 bases between the two germline ends. CDR1 is LNHDA and CDR2 is SQIVND in the germline V gene (reference sequence). The CDR3 spans 13 residues. The CDR3 sequence: CASSGGYNEKLFF. Here the CDR3 DNA reads TGTGCCAGTAGTGGGGGCTATAATGAAAAACTGTTTTTT. Full variable domain (rest looked up from reference TRBV19 and TRBJ1-4): DGGITQSPKYLFRKEGQNVTLSCEQNLNHDAMYWYRQDPGQGLRLIYYSQIVNDFQKGDIAEGYSVSREKKESFPLTVTSAQKNPTAFYLCASSGGYNEKLFFGSGTQLSVL.

V and J are TRBV7-9 and TRBJ1-2, with D possibly being TRBD1 (5 bases). Germline CDR1 is SEHNR and CDR2 is FQNEAQ (reference sequence). V dropped 5 bases and J dropped 5 bases, with 15 bases sitting between them. This CDR3 spans 14 amino acids. CDR3 in DNA: TGTGCCAGCAGCGAGGGGCGTACGGGGTATGGCTACACCTTC. This codes for CASSEGRTGYGYTF.

The CDR3 here is CASSFSAGGPNEQFF. CDR3 bases: TGTGCCAGCAGCTTCTCAGCGGGGGGGCCCAATGAGCAGTTCTTC. The V gene is TRBV7-2, the J gene TRBJ2-1; 10 bases fit TRBD2. The CDR3 contains 15 residues. Germline V lookup: CDR1 SGHTA, CDR2 FQGNSA. Trimming cost V 3 bases and J 6 bases; bases outside gene matches: 5. Combining the CDR3 with reference TRBV7-2 and TRBJ2-1 gives the whole variable domain GAGVSQSPSNKVTEKGKDVELRCDPISGHTALYWYRQSLGQGLEFLIYFQGNSAPDKSGLPSDRFSAERTGGSVSTLTIQRTQQEDSAVYLCASSFSAGGPNEQFFGPGTRLTVL.

The rearrangement uses TRBV7-2 and TRBJ2-6; D remains ambiguous. The CDR3 has 15 amino acids. V dropped 1 base and J dropped 2 bases, with 6 bases sitting between them. Germline values: CDR1 SGHTA, CDR2 FQGNSA. CDR3 in amino acids: CASSLGWTGANVLTF. CDR3 bases: TGTGCCAGCAGCTTAGGATGGACTGGGGCCAACGTCCTGACTTTC.

The J gene is TRBJ1-1, the V gene TRBV5-5; the D gene is possibly TRBD1 (5 bases). Per the germline V gene, CDR1 is SGHKS and CDR2 is YYEKEE (reference sequence). This CDR3 is built from 15 residues. With 0 bases removed from V and 0 bases from J, the gap between germline ends came to 9 bases. CDR3 bases: TGTGCCAGCAGCTTGGATCGACAGATGAACACTGAAGCTTTCTTT. Translation: CASSLDRQMNTEAFF.

The rearrangement links TRBV18 to TRBJ1-3; TRBD1 is a possible D gene (5 bases). Trimming stripped 3 bases from V and 0 bases from J, with 9 bases between. The CDR3 length is 15 residues. Per germline, CDR1 KGHSH and CDR2 LQKENI. CDR3 in DNA: TGTGCCAGCTCACCCAGACAGCTCTCTGGAAACACCATATATTTT. Translated, it gives CASSPRQLSGNTIYF.

CDR3 sequence (DNA): TGTGCCAGCAGTTTACTCCTTGGCCGGAACACTGAAGCTTTCTTT. Translation: CASSLLLGRNTEAFF. The chain recombines TRBV28 with TRBJ1-1; D is unclear. CDR1 is MDHEN, CDR2 SYDVKM, per germline. Deletions cut 2 bases from V and 1 base from J, with 11 bases between. CDR3 length: 15 amino acids. The full variable domain, its missing parts supplied by reference TRBV28 and TRBJ1-1, is DVKVTQSSRYLVKRTGEKVFLECVQDMDHENMFWYRQDPGLGLRLIYFSYDVKMKEKGDIPEGYSVSREKKERFSLILESASTNQTSMYLCASSLLLGRNTEAFFGQGTRLTVV.

The genes are TRBV15 and TRBJ2-3; no clear D. Germline loops: CDR1 LNHNV, CDR2 YYDKDF (reference sequence). CDR3 size: 14 residues. Trimming took 1 base from V and 4 from J, leaving 9 bases between them. This CDR3 reads CATSRGYSSDTQYF. Here the CDR3 DNA reads TGTGCCACCAGCAGAGGGTACTCCTCAGATACGCAGTATTTT.

The chain employs TRBV6-6 and TRBJ2-7; a possible D gene is TRBD1 (5 bases). CDR3 length: 13 amino acids. Germline CDR1 is MNHNY and CDR2 is SVGAGI (reference sequence). Trimming took off 0 bases at V and 6 bases at J, with 9 bases between the two ends. The DNA for the CDR3 is TGTGCCAGCAGTTACTCCAGGGTTCGCGAGCAGTACTTC. This gives the protein CASSYSRVREQYF.

In the case of this clone: Other DNA sequences within the sample encode an identical CDR3. The rearrangement uses TRBV2 and TRBJ2-7, with TRBD2 identical over 9 bases. Losses at the gene ends were 4 bases for V and 7 bases for J; bases not matched to a gene: 11. Germline V CDR1 and CDR2: SNHLY, FYNNEI. The CDR3 sequence is 15 residues long. The CDR3 DNA follows: TGTGCCAGCAGTGGAGAATTAGCGGGGGCGGGGGAGCAGTACTTC. Its protein product is CASSGELAGAGEQYF. Looking up the rest from reference TRBV2 and TRBJ2-7 gives the full variable domain: EPEVTQTPSHQVTQMGQEVILRCVPISNHLYFYWYRQILGQKVEFLVSFYNNEISEKSEIFDDQFSVERPDGSNFTLKIRSTKLEDSAMYFCASSGELAGAGEQYFGPGTRLTVT.

This chain links TRBV4-1 with TRBJ1-1; TRBD1 matches 7 bases. Looked up from germline, CDR1 is MGHRA and CDR2 is YSYEKL. Trimming at V came to 3 bases and at J to 1 base, leaving 2 bases not matched to a gene. The CDR3 spans 14 residues. CDR3 coding DNA: TGCGCCAGCAGCCACAGGGGGGAGAACACTGAAGCTTTCTTT. Translation gives CASSHRGENTEAFF.

V is TRBV5-1 and J is TRBJ1-4, with 10 nucleotides matching TRBD1. The CDR3 sequence is 15 residues long. J was trimmed by 8 bases and V by 4 bases; bases with no gene match: 8. Germline CDR1 reads SGHRS; CDR2 reads YFSETQ. CDR3 DNA: TGCGCCAGCAGCCAATCGGGACAGGGGAGCGAAAAACTGTTTTTT. Amino acid sequence: CASSQSGQGSEKLFF.

Only a few counts were recorded for this clone. The rearrangement joins TRBV6-5 to TRBJ1-4; D remains ambiguous. This CDR3 contains 14 residues. Germline-derived CDR1 and CDR2 are MNHEY and SVGAGI. Trimming took off 0 bases at V and 7 bases at J, with 9 bases between the two ends. CDR3: CASSYSTFGEKLFF. DNA for the CDR3: TGTGCCAGCAGTTACTCGACGTTTGGTGAAAAACTGTTTTTT.

The chain is built from TRBV6-1 and TRBJ2-7, with D possibly being TRBD1 or TRBD2 (5 bases each). CDR1 is MNHNS, CDR2 SASEGT, per germline. The CDR3 extends over 13 amino acids. Trimming took 1 base from V and 7 from J, leaving 11 bases between them. In nucleotides, the CDR3 is TGTGCCAGCAGTGAAGTAGCCTGGGGGGAGCAGTACTTC. Its protein product is CASSEVAWGEQYF.

This clone was recorded once. The chain combines TRBV9 with TRBJ1-1, with no clear D. The germline V gene encodes CDR1 SGDLS and CDR2 YYNGEE. The CDR3 totals 17 residues. The germline V and J ends were trimmed by 0 bases and 0 bases, with 15 bases remaining between them. The CDR3 DNA is TGTGCCAGCAGCGTAGCTAGTTCCTTCTTAATGAACACTGAAGCTTTCTTT. Amino acid sequence: CASSVASSFLMNTEAFF.

CDR3 protein: CASAWGTEAFF. The CDR3 region has the DNA TGTGCCAGCGCTTGGGGAACTGAAGCTTTCTTT. The chain links TRBV6-1 to TRBJ1-1; D uncertain. The CDR3 spans 11 residues. Trimming shortened V by 8 bases and J by 5 bases, and 9 bases separated the two germline ends. Germline values: CDR1 MNHNS, CDR2 SASEGT.